The clone carrying this T cell receptor beta chain appeared a few times. The data were taken from a study of T cells after yellow fever vaccination. It was through 5'RACE template switching that TCR cDNA was made, with a universal primer site and UMIs added. TCRdb redid the calling of the 5' RACE reads with MiXCR, one entry per CDR3 protein. In the table there are some 96,000 distinct CDR3 sequences, more than 7.5% of which are singletons. The sequencing here drew on CD8+ T cells not binding an NS4B(214-222) dextramer, sorted from PBMCs, taken more than 14 days after the first yellow fever vaccination. The TCR originated in a young man who received the YFV17D yellow fever vaccine.

The CDR3 loop reads CASSYSGSGGRFEAGYTF. As DNA, the CDR3 is TGTGCCAGCAGTTACTCTGGTTCCGGGGGGCGCTTTGAAGCTGGCTACACCTTC. V is TRBV6-5 and J is TRBJ1-2; D is possibly TRBD1 (6 bases). CDR1 is MNHEY, CDR2 SVGAGI, per germline. Trimming left V 0 bases short and J 7 bases short, with 24 bases between. The CDR3 is 18 residues long.